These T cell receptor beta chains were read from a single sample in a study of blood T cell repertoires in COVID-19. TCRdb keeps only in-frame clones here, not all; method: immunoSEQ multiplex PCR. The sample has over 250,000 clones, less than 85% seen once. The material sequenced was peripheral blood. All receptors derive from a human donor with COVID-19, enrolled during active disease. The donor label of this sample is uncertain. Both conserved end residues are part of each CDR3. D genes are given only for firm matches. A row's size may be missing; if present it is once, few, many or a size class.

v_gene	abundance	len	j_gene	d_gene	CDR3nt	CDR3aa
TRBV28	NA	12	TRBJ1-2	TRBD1	TGTGCCAGCAGTCGGACAGGGGGTGGCTACACCTTC	CASSRTGGGYTF
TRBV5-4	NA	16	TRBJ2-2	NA	TGTGCCAGCAGCTTGCCGGGGGGCTCGAACACCGGGGAGCTGTTTTTT	CASSLPGGSNTGELFF
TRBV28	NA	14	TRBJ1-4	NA	TGTGCCAGCAGGCGAAACGGAGCAGAAGAAAAACTGTTTTTT	CASRRNGAEEKLFF
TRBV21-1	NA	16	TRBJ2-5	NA	TGTGCCAGCAGCAAACAAGGGCGGGAGGGAGATGAGACCCAGTACTTC	CASSKQGREGDETQYF
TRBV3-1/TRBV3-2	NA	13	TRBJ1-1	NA	TGTGCCAGCAGCTCTACAGAAGACACTGAAGCTTTCTTT	CASSSTEDTEAFF
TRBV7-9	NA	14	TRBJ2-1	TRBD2	TGTGCCAGCAGCTTGACTAGCGGATACAATGAGCAGTTCTTC	CASSLTSGYNEQFF
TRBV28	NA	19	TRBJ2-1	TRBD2	TGTGCCAGCAGTTTTAATCCTTTTCTCCTAGCGGGACTCTACAATGAGCAGTTCTTC	CASSFNPFLLAGLYNEQFF
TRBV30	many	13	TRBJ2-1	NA	TGTGCCTGGAGCAGGGGTTCAGGGTCTGAGCAGTTCTTC	CAWSRGSGSEQFF
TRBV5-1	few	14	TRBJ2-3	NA	TGCGCCAGCAGCCCCACGGGTGGGTCAGATACGCAGTATTTT	CASSPTGGSDTQYF
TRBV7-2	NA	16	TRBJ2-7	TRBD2	TGTGCCAGCAGCTCCGACGGGGCTAGCGGGAGCCACGAGCAGTACTTC	CASSSDGASGSHEQYF
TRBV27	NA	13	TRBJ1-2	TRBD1	TGTGCCAGCAGCTCCGACAGGGCTACGCGCTACACCTTC	CASSSDRATRYTF
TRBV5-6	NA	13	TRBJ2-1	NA	TGTGCCAGCAGGGGGAGGTCCTACAATGAGCAGTTCTTC	CASRGRSYNEQFF
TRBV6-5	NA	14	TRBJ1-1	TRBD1	TGTGCCAGCAGTAATCAGGGGGAGAACACTGAAGCTTTCTTT	CASSNQGENTEAFF
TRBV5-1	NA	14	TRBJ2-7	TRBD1	TGCGCCAGCAGCTTGGTTGGGACAGGGGGAGAGCAGTACTTC	CASSLVGTGGEQYF
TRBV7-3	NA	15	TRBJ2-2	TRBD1	TGTGCCAGCAGCTCTCCGGGACAGGGGCCCGGGGAGCTGTTTTTT	CASSSPGQGPGELFF
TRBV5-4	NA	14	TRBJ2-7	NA	TGTGCCAGCAGCCCGCGCGGACGGGGATACGAGCAGTACTTC	CASSPRGRGYEQYF
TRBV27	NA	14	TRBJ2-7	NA	TGTGCCAGCAGTCCAACAACAGCTACCTACGAGCAGTACTTC	CASSPTTATYEQYF
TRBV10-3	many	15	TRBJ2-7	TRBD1	TGTGCCATCAGCGAGGGGACAGGTAATACTAACGAGCAGTACTTC	CAISEGTGNTNEQYF
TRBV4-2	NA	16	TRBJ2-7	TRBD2	TGTGCCAGCAGCCAAACCGGGACTAGCGTAACCTACGAGCAGTACTTC	CASSQTGTSVTYEQYF
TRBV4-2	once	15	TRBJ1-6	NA	TGTGCCAGCAGCCAAGAATCAGGGTCGAATTCACCCCTCCACTTT	CASSQESGSNSPLHF
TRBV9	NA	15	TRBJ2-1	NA	TGTGCCAGCAGCGGACTAAGCTCCTTGGGTAATGAGCAGTTCTTC	CASSGLSSLGNEQFF
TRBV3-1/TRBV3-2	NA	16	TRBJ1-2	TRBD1	TGTGCCAGCAGCCCCTGGGACAGGGGCTCTAACTATGGCTACACCTTC	CASSPWDRGSNYGYTF
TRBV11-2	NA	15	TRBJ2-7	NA	TGTGCCAGCAGCTTAGTTACGTGGACTAACTACGAGCAGTACTTC	CASSLVTWTNYEQYF
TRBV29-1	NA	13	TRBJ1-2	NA	TGCAGCGTTGGTCAGGGTATGGACTATGGCTACACCTTC	CSVGQGMDYGYTF
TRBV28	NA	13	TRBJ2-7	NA	TGTGCCAGCAGTCCGCCCAGGGGCTACGAGCAGTACTTC	CASSPPRGYEQYF
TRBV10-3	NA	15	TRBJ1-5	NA	TGTGCCATCAGTGAGTCGGGAGCGGGAAATCAGCCCCAGCATTTT	CAISESGAGNQPQHF
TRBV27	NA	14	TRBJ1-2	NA	TGTGCCAGCAAAAGGGCAGGGGTCGACTATGGCTACACCTTC	CASKRAGVDYGYTF
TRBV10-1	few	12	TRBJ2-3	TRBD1	TGCGCCAGCGGGACAGGGGCAGATACGCAGTATTTT	CASGTGADTQYF
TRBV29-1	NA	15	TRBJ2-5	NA	TGCAGCGTTGGGTCGGTCGACAGGTCGCAAGAGACCCAGTACTTC	CSVGSVDRSQETQYF
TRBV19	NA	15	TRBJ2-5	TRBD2	TGTGCCAGTAGTATGAGATTGGGGGGGAAAGAGACCCAGTACTTC	CASSMRLGGKETQYF
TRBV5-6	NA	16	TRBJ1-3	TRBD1	TGTGCCAGCATCAGGAGGGGGCTCAGCTCTGGAAACACCATATATTTT	CASIRRGLSSGNTIYF